The following is a T cell receptor beta chain sequence with its context. These data belong to a study of beta chain features in type 1 diabetes. Trimming cost V 5 bases and J 4 bases, with 14 bases left between them. CDR1 and CDR2 from the germline V gene are SGHNT and YENEEA. The CDR3 consists of 14 residues. Central memory, naive, regulatory and stem cell-like memory CD4+ cells were sorted by CD45RO/CCR7/CD25/CD127/CD95/CD27. The investigators reverse transcribed all of the isolated RNA, so they sequenced expressed TCRB transcripts. About 3.7 million reads per sample were averaged for naive, central memory and regulatory samples. Assay used: immunoSEQ multiplex PCR; TCRdb lists only in-frame clones, some missing. The sample lists 400,000 to 550,000 clones, about an eighth occurring once.

The receptor was isolated from a woman aged 18 to 35 in good health. The sequenced sample was naive CD4+ T cells from blood. The gene calls are TRBV11-3 and TRBJ1-1; no definite D call. The chain's CDR3 is CASSRPVGGTEAFF. In nucleotides, the CDR3 is TGTGCCAGCAGCCGACCAGTTGGAGGCACTGAAGCTTTCTTT.